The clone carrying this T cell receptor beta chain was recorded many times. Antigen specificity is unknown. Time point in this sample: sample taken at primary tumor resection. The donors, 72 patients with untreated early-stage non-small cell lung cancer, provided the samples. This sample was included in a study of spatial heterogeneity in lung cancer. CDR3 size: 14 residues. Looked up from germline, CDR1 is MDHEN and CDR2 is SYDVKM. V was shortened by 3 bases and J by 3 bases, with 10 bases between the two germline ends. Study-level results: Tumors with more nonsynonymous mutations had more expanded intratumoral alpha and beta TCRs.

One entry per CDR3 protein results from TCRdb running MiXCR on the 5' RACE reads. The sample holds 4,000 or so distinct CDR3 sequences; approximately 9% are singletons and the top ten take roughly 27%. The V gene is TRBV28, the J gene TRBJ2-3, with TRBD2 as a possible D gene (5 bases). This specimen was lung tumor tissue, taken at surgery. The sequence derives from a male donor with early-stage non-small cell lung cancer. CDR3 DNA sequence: TGTGCCAGCAGTTTTCGGGGTTCAACAGATACGCAGTATTTT. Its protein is CASSFRGSTDTQYF.